This entry lists 9 T cell receptor beta chains sequenced from one sample in a study of cytomegalovirus exposure and HLA in healthy donors. Both 60 Vbeta primers and 13 Jbeta primers went into the PCR. Here immunoSEQ multiplex PCR was the method, and the copy in TCRdb shows in-frame clones only, minus some. This table holds about 160,000 clones, about 72% found once. Sequencing was performed on PBMCs. The receptors shown here come from a man aged 45-65 years in good health and CMV-seropositive.

The chain uses TRBV6-6 and TRBJ2-5, with 7 bases lining up with TRBD1. The germline V gene has CDR1 MNHNY and CDR2 SVGAGI (reference sequence). The CDR3 sequence is 16 residues long. V lost 0 bases to trimming and J lost 4 bases; unmatched junction nucleotides: 8. The CDR3 DNA reads as TGTGCCAGCAGTTACTCAGCCATGAGACAGGGAGAGACCCAGTACTTC. Translated: CASSYSAMRQGETQYF.

The chain uses TRBV5-1 and TRBJ2-3, with TRBD1 as a possible D gene (8 bases). Germline V gene data show CDR1 as SGHRS and CDR2 as YFSETQ. V was pared by 0 bases and J by 6 bases, with 17 bases between. CDR3 length: 16 residues. Here the CDR3 reads CASSLAQGGLPDTQYF. CDR3 in DNA: TGCGCCAGCAGCTTGGCACAGGGGGGGCTCCCGGATACGCAGTATTTT.

This clone was seen a handful of times. The J gene is TRBJ2-7, the V gene TRBV15; TRBD2 matches at 13 bases. Germline-derived CDR1 and CDR2 are LNHNV and YYDKDF (reference sequence). The CDR3 loop spans 15 amino acids. The junction had 2 bases not matched to a gene; V was cut back by 4 bases and J by 2 bases. The CDR3, as DNA: TGTGCCACCAGCATGACTAGCGGGGGGACCTACGAGCAGTACTTC. Translating it yields CATSMTSGGTYEQYF.

The chain carries TRBV29-1 and TRBJ2-5; 8 bases line up with TRBD1. The CDR3 is made up of 15 amino acids. V gave up 6 bases and J gave up 5 bases; unmatched junction bases: 14. Germline V gives CDR1 SQVTM, CDR2 ANQGSEA. CDR3 sequence reads: CSVPPPTGVWETQYF. CDR3 nucleotides: TGCAGCGTCCCCCCACCGACAGGGGTATGGGAGACCCAGTACTTC.

The J gene is TRBJ2-1, the V gene TRBV5-6; 11 bases are a match to TRBD2. The V and J ends lost 3 bases and 8 bases, in that order; junction bases with no gene match: 10. The CDR3 runs 16 residues. CDR1 and CDR2 (germline): SGHDT, YYEEEE. Here the CDR3 DNA reads TGTGCCAGCAGCTCCTTAGCGGGGGGGCCGATTGATGAGCAGTTCTTC. Its translation: CASSSLAGGPIDEQFF.

V gene TRBV2 combines with J gene TRBJ2-7; 7 nucleotides agree with TRBD1. The CDR3 has 14 amino acids. V lost 4 bases to trimming and J lost 2 bases; unmatched junction nucleotides: 5. The germline V gene encodes CDR1 SNHLY and CDR2 FYNNEI. CDR3 residues: CASSARQGTYEQYF. DNA of the CDR3: TGTGCCAGCAGTGCTCGACAGGGTACCTACGAGCAGTACTTC.

The chain couples TRBV12-5 to TRBJ1-1, with D uncertain. The ends were cut back, 8 bases at V and 4 bases at J, with 14 bases in the middle. CDR3 size: 13 residues. Germline CDR1 reads LGHNT; CDR2 reads FRNRAP. This CDR3 is CASRRGLATEAFF. The CDR3 region has the DNA TGTGCTAGTCGGCGGGGATTAGCCACTGAAGCTTTCTTT.

The V and J genes are TRBV30 and TRBJ1-1; D perhaps matches TRBD1 (6 bases). Looked up from germline, CDR1 is GTSNPN and CDR2 is SVGIG (reference sequence). This CDR3 region has 12 residues. Trimming took 4 bases from V and 1 from J, leaving 7 bases between them. This CDR3 is CAWTGANTEAFF. The CDR3 coding sequence is TGTGCCTGGACAGGGGCGAACACTGAAGCTTTCTTT. Complete variable domain (other parts from reference TRBV30 and TRBJ1-1): SQTIHQWPATLVQPVGSPLSLECTVEGTSNPNLYWYRQAAGRGLQLLFYSVGIGQISSEVPQNLSASRPQDRQFILSSKKLLLSDSGFYLCAWTGANTEAFFGQGTRLTVV.

This clone has more than one count but fewer than ten. V gene TRBV13 combines with J gene TRBJ2-3, with D uncertain. The CDR3 sequence is 12 residues long. V was trimmed by 3 bases and J by 5 bases, leaving 6 bases between them. From germline, CDR1 is PRHDT and CDR2 FYEKMQ (reference sequence). Here the CDR3 DNA reads TGTGCCAGCAGCTTCCTCCGAGATACGCAGTATTTT. As protein: CASSFLRDTQYF.